This TCR beta chain was retrieved from a study of blood T cell repertoires in COVID-19. Study-level information: Material from acute and convalescent COVID-19 was sourced from the United States, Italy and Spain. PBMCs, B-cell-depleted T cells, or T cells were the source of the cDNA or gDNA that made up the material.

How the authors handled the data: By means of reference gene primer amplification, nucleated cell counts were estimated. The data were produced by immunoSEQ multiplex PCR, yet TCRdb's version contains in-frame clones alone and is incomplete. Clonal size and the V and J genes are those of that table, whereas D and trimming came from the DNA. The sample has about 150,000 clones; about 79% are singletons. V was pared by 5 bases and J by 7 bases, with 11 bases of the junction left unmatched. The CDR3 contains 15 residues. The germline V gene has CDR1 SGHRS and CDR2 YFSETQ. The V and J genes are TRBV5-1 and TRBJ1-2, with TRBD1 matching over 10 bases. The sample comprised peripheral blood. The receptor was derived from a woman aged 55-70 years with acute or convalescent COVID-19. The CDR3 region is CASRGPGQGSSGYTF. The CDR3 DNA reads TGCGCCAGCAGGGGTCCGGGACAGGGGTCCTCTGGCTACACCTTC.